This T cell receptor (beta chain) was sequenced during a study of shared clonotypes between healthy human individuals. Germline loops: CDR1 MDHEN, CDR2 SYDVKM. There are 14 residues in the CDR3. The V and J ends lost 3 bases and 4 bases respectively, with 12 bases between them. Roughly 210 ng DNA, around 30,000 T cell genomes, went into each sorted-subset replicate PCR. Sequencing used immunoSEQ multiplex PCR; TCRdb keeps in-frame clones, though not all of them. The sample includes about 2.4 million clones, 80% to 95% of them seen just once. The chain combines TRBV28 with TRBJ1-2, with D possibly being TRBD1 (5 bases). The sequence derives from a man aged 18 to 29 in good health. Some clones in this sample may be carry-over from other donors' samples. Specimen: naive CD4+ T cells from PBMCs. Subset reported: CD45RA+ positively selected. The CDR3 DNA sequence: TGTGCCAGCAGTTTGCGACAGTCTGTCTATGGCTACACCTTC. Its translation: CASSLRQSVYGYTF.